The 18 T cell receptor beta chains listed next were all sequenced from one sample in a study of blood T cell repertoires in COVID-19. Repertoires were generated with immunoSEQ multiplex PCR, while TCRdb's copy carries only in-frame clones and drops some. This sample yields roughly 100,000 clones, of which 91% are seen a single time; 5% to 6.5% belongs to the top ten. The sample comprised peripheral blood. Every receptor here comes from a human donor in a cohort sampled during active COVID-19.

This chain links TRBV19 with TRBJ1-1; 7 bases align to TRBD1. The V segment lost 5 bases and the J segment 4 bases; nucleotides outside the gene matches: 7. The germline gives CDR1 LNHDA, CDR2 SQIVND (reference sequence). The CDR3 length is 14 residues. The DNA of the CDR3 is TGTGCCAGTAGTCTAAGACAGGGTGGCACTGAAGCTTTCTTT. As protein: CASSLRQGGTEAFF.

V usage is TRBV4-3 and J usage is TRBJ2-2, with 7 bases that match TRBD2. Germline V CDR1 and CDR2: LGHNA, YSLEER. V lost 1 base to trimming and J lost 2 bases; unmatched junction nucleotides: 7. The CDR3 sequence is 17 residues long. CDR3 protein: CASSQVGPSGNTGELFF. The CDR3 DNA reads as TGCGCCAGCAGCCAAGTCGGCCCTAGCGGAAACACCGGGGAGCTGTTTTTT.

The chain has TRBV6-6 and TRBJ2-3, with 11 nucleotides matching TRBD1. The CDR3 totals 17 residues. CDR1 MNHNY and CDR2 SVGAGI come from the germline V gene (reference sequence). V trimming: 5 bases; J trimming: 5 bases; junction bases outside the gene matches: 12. The CDR3 region is CASSPIIGQGAGDTQYF. CDR3 bases: TGTGCCAGCAGTCCAATTATAGGACAGGGGGCGGGAGATACGCAGTATTTT.

For the CDR3, the DNA is TGTGCCAGCAGCCTAGAGAGTAACTATGGCTACACCTTC. Protein sequence: CASSLESNYGYTF. V is TRBV12-3 or TRBV12-4 and J is TRBJ1-2; D not certain. Trimming stripped 6 bases from V and 1 base from J, with 9 bases between. This CDR3 is 13 amino acids long.

V usage is TRBV9 and J usage is TRBJ2-7; TRBD2 agrees at 9 bases. The junction had 8 bases not matched to a gene; V was cut back by 4 bases and J by 6 bases. The CDR3 has 14 residues. Germline CDR1 reads SGDLS; CDR2 reads YYNGEE. CDR3 in amino acids: CASSPRTSVREQYF. Here the CDR3 DNA reads TGTGCCAGCAGCCCCCGGACTAGCGTCCGCGAGCAGTACTTC.

The chain carries TRBV19 and TRBJ1-6; possibly TRBD1 for D (5 bases). Trimming removed 4 bases from V and 7 bases from J, with 14 bases in between. Germline CDR1 reads LNHDA; CDR2 reads SQIVND (reference sequence). The CDR3 length is 15 residues. As DNA, the CDR3 is TGTGCCAGTAGTACTGATGATAAGGGGAATTCACCCCTCCACTTT. As protein: CASSTDDKGNSPLHF.

This clone was observed a single time. The rearrangement links TRBV24-1 to TRBJ1-1, with D tentatively TRBD1 (5 bases). Germline CDR1 and CDR2: KGHDR and SFDVKD. Trimming removed 7 bases at V and 7 bases at J, with 15 bases between. The CDR3 sequence is 13 residues long. CDR3 amino acids: CATSQGGNVEAFF. As DNA, the CDR3 is TGTGCCACCAGCCAGGGTGGTAATGTTGAAGCTTTCTTT.

With respect to this clone: Its ends do not fully match the called genes, so a read error is possible. The chain combines TRBV5-1 with TRBJ2-7; D not resolved. Germline CDR1 and CDR2: SGHRS and YFSETQ. This CDR3 has 12 residues. DNA for the CDR3: TGCGCCAGCAGCAGCACCTCCAACGAGCAGTACTTC. Translating gives CASSSTSNEQYF.

The CDR3, as DNA: TGTGCCAGCAGCCACGAGTGGGGGCAAGGAGATACGCAGTATTTT. Protein: CASSHEWGQGDTQYF. This chain connects TRBV7-9 to TRBJ2-3, with a possible D match to TRBD1 (6 bases). This CDR3 contains 15 residues. V was clipped by 5 bases and J by 5 bases, with 17 bases between them. The germline V gene has CDR1 SEHNR and CDR2 FQNEAQ (reference sequence).

V is TRBV5-8 and J is TRBJ1-2; D not resolved. The CDR3 covers 15 residues. Trimming pared 1 base from V and 0 bases from J, leaving 10 bases between. Per germline, CDR1 SGHTS and CDR2 YDEGEE. The CDR3: CASSLRLLANYGYTF. The CDR3, as DNA: TGTGCCAGCAGCTTGCGACTGTTAGCTAACTATGGCTACACCTTC.

The V call is TRBV2, the J call TRBJ2-2, with D hard to call. In germline, CDR1 is SNHLY, CDR2 FYNNEI. V dropped 3 bases and J dropped 0 bases, with 11 bases sitting between them. The CDR3 contains 16 residues. The CDR3 DNA follows: TGTGCCAGCAGTGATAGGCAGGCTCCGAACACCGGGGAGCTGTTTTTT. Its translation is CASSDRQAPNTGELFF.

V and J are TRBV19 and TRBJ2-1; D might be TRBD2 (6 bases). CDR1 and CDR2 from the germline V gene are LNHDA and SQIVND (reference sequence). The CDR3 is 16 residues long. V was trimmed by 3 bases and J by 3 bases, leaving 15 bases between them. The DNA for the CDR3 is TGTGCCAGTAGTATCGACCGACTAGGTCTCTACAATGAGCAGTTCTTC. Translation: CASSIDRLGLYNEQFF.

V usage is TRBV27 and J usage is TRBJ2-3; a possible D gene is TRBD1 (6 bases). The CDR3 is 16 amino acids. The germline V and J ends were trimmed by 4 bases and 0 bases, with 14 bases remaining between them. Germline values: CDR1 MNHEY, CDR2 SMNVEV (reference sequence). The CDR3 is CASSSYREVSTDTQYF. CDR3 coding DNA: TGTGCCAGCAGTTCGTACAGGGAAGTGAGCACAGATACGCAGTATTTT.

The chain links TRBV25-1 to TRBJ2-1; 10 nucleotides align to TRBD2. The CDR3 is made up of 17 amino acids. With V trimmed by 2 bases and J by 8 bases, 12 bases remained unmatched. Germline V lookup: CDR1 MGHDK, CDR2 SYGVNS. CDR3 region: CASSEPRTSGLRDEQFF. CDR3 DNA sequence: TGTGCCAGCAGTGAACCTAGGACTAGCGGCCTCAGGGATGAGCAGTTCTTC.

This chain uses TRBV4-2 with TRBJ2-3; 9 nucleotides line up with TRBD2. Germline V CDR1 and CDR2: LGHNA, YNFKEQ. J was trimmed by 4 bases and V by 3 bases; bases with no gene match: 5. This CDR3 contains 15 residues. CDR3 region: CASSHSGSFSDTQYF. CDR3 bases: TGTGCCAGCAGCCATAGCGGGAGTTTTTCAGATACGCAGTATTTT.

This clone was found once. The V gene is TRBV19, the J gene TRBJ1-1; the D is unclear. This CDR3 is built from 14 residues. With 1 base removed from V and 0 bases from J, the gap between germline ends came to 6 bases. Germline V gene lookup returns CDR1 LNHDA and CDR2 SQIVND (reference sequence). CDR3: CASSIVLMNTEAFF. The CDR3 DNA follows: TGTGCCAGTAGTATAGTTTTAATGAACACTGAAGCTTTCTTT. The whole variable domain, remainder taken from reference TRBV19 and TRBJ1-1, is DGGITQSPKYLFRKEGQNVTLSCEQNLNHDAMYWYRQDPGQGLRLIYYSQIVNDFQKGDIAEGYSVSREKKESFPLTVTSAQKNPTAFYLCASSIVLMNTEAFFGQGTRLTVV.

The rearrangement joins TRBV10-3 to TRBJ2-3, with D perhaps TRBD2 (7 bases). The CDR3 length is 15 residues. CDR1 is ENHRY, CDR2 SYGVKD, per germline. Trimming took 10 bases from V and 3 from J, leaving 20 bases between them. The CDR3 region has the DNA TGTGCCACGAAAGGGGAGGGGGGAACGACAGATACGCAGTATTTT. As protein: CATKGEGGTTDTQYF.

The chain recombines TRBV30 with TRBJ1-1, with TRBD1 identical over 7 bases. The germline V gene encodes CDR1 GTSNPN and CDR2 SVGIG (reference sequence). Unmatched junction bases numbered 12, after V lost 4 bases and J lost 7 bases. This CDR3 is built from 14 residues. This chain's CDR3 is CAWTAPGGVGEAFF. Written as DNA, the CDR3 is TGTGCCTGGACCGCCCCAGGGGGTGTTGGTGAAGCTTTCTTT. Complete variable domain (other parts from reference TRBV30 and TRBJ1-1): SQTIHQWPATLVQPVGSPLSLECTVEGTSNPNLYWYRQAAGRGLQLLFYSVGIGQISSEVPQNLSASRPQDRQFILSSKKLLLSDSGFYLCAWTAPGGVGEAFFGQGTRLTVV.